The clone carrying this T cell receptor beta chain was counted a few times. The antigen is unknown. The sample originates from a study of spatial heterogeneity in lung cancer. Overall study: There were, on average, more than 9.5 raw-read appearances for each unique TCR and UMI combination.

Regarding time point: sample taken at primary tumor resection. Whole RNA, isolated from tumor, nontumor lung or frozen PBMC, was sequenced without prior sorting. General study findings and limits: Ubiquitous expanded tumor TCRs surfaced in blood more at resection than they did at follow-up.

On each TCR cDNA molecule, a unique molecular identifier was present. One entry per CDR3 protein results from TCRdb running MiXCR on the 5' RACE reads. The sample yields about 52,000 distinct CDR3 sequences, approximately 7% seen once. This material consisted of PBMCs, taken at surgery. This clonotype originated in a female donor with early-stage non-small cell lung cancer.

The DNA for the CDR3 is TGCGCCAGCAGCAAGGACGGCTCCAATCAGCCCCAGCATTTT. Encoded protein: CASSKDGSNQPQHF. This chain connects TRBV5-1 to TRBJ1-5, with D uncertain. Germline V gene sequence: CDR1 SGHRS, CDR2 YFSETQ. Between the trimmed V and J ends, which lost 4 bases and 3 bases, there was a span of 11 bases. The CDR3 is made up of 14 amino acids.